This TCR beta chain was recovered during a study of metastatic and nonmetastatic thyroid tumors. The overall study: Patients with malignant and benign thyroid disease provided blood and tumor or nodule tissue, whose repertoires were compared.

This clone occurred many times. The antigen is undetermined. Broader study findings: In blood and tumor, TCR beta diversity was reportedly significantly higher in malignant thyroid tumors than in benign nodules.

In the original analysis: Using the CDR3 differences seen across clinicopathological groups, the authors built a distant-metastasis classifier for papillary thyroid cancer, which was meant to discriminate distant-metastatic patients. Using MiXCR, TCRdb reanalyzed the PCR reads. TCRdb assigned the V and J calls; the authors' analysis was not used. The sample consists of approximately 25,000 clones, 20% to 25% of them appearing once. Every patient underwent thyroid surgery untreated. CDR3 length equals 15 residues. Germline V CDR1 and CDR2: SGHTA, FQGNSA. V was clipped by 1 base and J by 5 bases, with 14 bases between them.

The receptor was derived from a male donor with papillary thyroid cancer or a benign thyroid nodule (not recorded which). Some clones in this sample may be carry-over from other donors' samples. The sample was blood. The chain employs TRBV7-2 and TRBJ1-1; TRBD1 might be the D (5 bases). The CDR3 loop reads CASSLVAQGGTEAFF. The DNA for the CDR3 is TGTGCCAGCAGCTTAGTCGCTCAGGGAGGTACTGAAGCTTTCTTT.